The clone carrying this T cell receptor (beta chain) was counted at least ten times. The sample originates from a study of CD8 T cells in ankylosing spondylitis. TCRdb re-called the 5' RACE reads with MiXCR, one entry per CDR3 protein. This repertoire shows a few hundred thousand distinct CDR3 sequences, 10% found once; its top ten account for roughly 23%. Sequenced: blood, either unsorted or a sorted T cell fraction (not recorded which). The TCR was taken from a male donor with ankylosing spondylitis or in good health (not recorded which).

The CDR3 nucleotides are TGTGCCAGCAGCTTAAGTGGGGCCGGGGAGACCCAGTACTTC. Protein product: CASSLSGAGETQYF. J is TRBJ2-5 and V is TRBV5-6; tentatively, D is TRBD1 (5 bases). CDR1 is SGHDT and CDR2 is YYEEEE in the germline V gene. The CDR3 runs to 14 residues. The germline V and J ends were trimmed by 2 bases and 5 bases, with 13 bases remaining between them.